This TCR beta chain is drawn from a study of shared clonotypes between healthy human individuals. Overall study context: CD8 memory received one plate per donor, CD8 naive two, CD4 memory three and CD4 naive three.

In regard to this clone: The antigen remains undetermined.

Clones were read by immunoSEQ multiplex PCR, and TCRdb kept only the in-frame ones, dropping some. The data hold about 2 million clones, with 85% to 95% observed a single time. General observations from the study: Clonotype sharing among donors was thought likely to change with sequencing depth. Generally, naive subsets (rather than memory subsets) showed larger estimated richness.

The healthy adult donors were HIV-negative and reported no recent acute infections or vaccinations. This CDR3 spans 14 amino acids. The chain is built from TRBV12-2 and TRBJ2-5; TRBD1, the table's D call, was not compared with the DNA. TRBV12-2 has pseudogene status. The sequenced sample consisted of naive CD4+ T cells sorted from blood. The subset here: CD45RA+ positively selected. This sequence was found in a young man in good health. The CDR3 here is CASLPRTGKETQYF. In DNA, the CDR3 is TGTGCAAGTCTACCCCGGACAGGGAAAGAGACCCAGTACTTC.